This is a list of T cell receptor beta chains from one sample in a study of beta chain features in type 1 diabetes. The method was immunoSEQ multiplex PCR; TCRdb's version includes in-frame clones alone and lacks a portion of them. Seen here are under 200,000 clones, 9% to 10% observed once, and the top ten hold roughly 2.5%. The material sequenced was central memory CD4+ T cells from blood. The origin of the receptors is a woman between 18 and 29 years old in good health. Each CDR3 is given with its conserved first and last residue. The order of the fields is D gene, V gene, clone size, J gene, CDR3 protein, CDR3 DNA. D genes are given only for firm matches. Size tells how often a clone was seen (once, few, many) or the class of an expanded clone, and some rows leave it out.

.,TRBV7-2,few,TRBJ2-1,CASSFTREEFF,TGTGCCAGCAGCTTTACTCGCGAGGAGTTCTTC
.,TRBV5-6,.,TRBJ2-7,CASSLLGRPHEQYF,TGTGCCAGCAGCCTCCTGGGCAGGCCCCATGAGCAGTACTTC
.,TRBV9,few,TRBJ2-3,CASSSPGDTQYF,TGTGCCAGCAGCTCCCCCGGGGATACGCAGTATTTT
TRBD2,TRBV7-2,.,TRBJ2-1,CASRSGLAGVGEQFF,TGTGCCAGCAGGTCTGGACTAGCGGGGGTTGGTGAGCAGTTCTTC
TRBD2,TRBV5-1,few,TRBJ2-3,CASSLSLAGLSTDTQYF,TGCGCCAGCAGCTTGTCACTAGCGGGGCTTAGCACAGATACGCAGTATTTT
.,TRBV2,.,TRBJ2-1,CASSLGGYNEQFF,TGTGCCAGCAGTTTGGGGGGATACAATGAGCAGTTCTTC
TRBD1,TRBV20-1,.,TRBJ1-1,CSGTGGTEAFF,TGCAGTGGGACAGGGGGCACTGAAGCTTTCTTT
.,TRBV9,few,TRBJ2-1,CATSPGGSSYNEQFF,TGTGCCACCTCTCCCGGGGGAAGCTCCTACAATGAGCAGTTCTTC
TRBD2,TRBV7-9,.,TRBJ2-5,CASSLAGGETQYF,TGTGCCAGCAGTCTAGCGGGAGGGGAGACCCAGTACTTC
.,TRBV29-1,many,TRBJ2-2,CSVGGQTGATGELFF,TGCAGCGTTGGGGGCCAGACTGGGGCCACCGGGGAGCTGTTTTTT
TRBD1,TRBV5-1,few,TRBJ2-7,CASSPTGAYEQYF,TGCGCCAGCAGCCCGACAGGGGCCTACGAGCAGTACTTC
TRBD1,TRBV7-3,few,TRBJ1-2,CASSFQGADGYTF,TGTGCCAGCAGCTTCCAGGGGGCGGATGGCTACACCTTC
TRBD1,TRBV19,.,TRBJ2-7,CASSSGTDLTVAYEQYF,TGTGCCAGTAGTTCCGGGACAGACTTGACGGTGGCCTACGAGCAGTACTTC
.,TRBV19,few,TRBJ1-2,CASSIGVSYYGYTF,TGTGCCAGTAGTATAGGAGTATCTTACTATGGCTACACCTTC
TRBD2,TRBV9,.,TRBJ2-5,CASSVGPSGIQETQYF,TGTGCCAGCAGCGTAGGGCCTAGCGGGATCCAAGAGACCCAGTACTTC
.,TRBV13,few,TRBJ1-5,CASSFGQNQPQHF,TGTGCCAGCAGCTTCGGACAGAATCAGCCCCAGCATTTT
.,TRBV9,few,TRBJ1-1,CASSPSLSGTEAFF,TGTGCCAGCAGCCCCTCATTGTCGGGCACTGAAGCTTTCTTT
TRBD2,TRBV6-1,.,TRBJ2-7,CASSERAGAPYEQYF,TGTGCCAGCAGTGAGAGGGCGGGAGCCCCCTACGAGCAGTACTTC
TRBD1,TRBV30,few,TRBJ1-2,CAWSAGTGGSPNYGYTF,TGTGCCTGGAGTGCTGGGACAGGGGGCTCCCCTAACTATGGCTACACCTTC
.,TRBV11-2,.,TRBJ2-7,CASSFHYEQYF,TGTGCCAGCAGCTTTCATTACGAGCAGTACTTC
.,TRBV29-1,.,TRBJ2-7,CSVHVPGSGNEQYF,TGCAGCGTTCACGTTCCGGGATCCGGGAACGAGCAGTACTTC
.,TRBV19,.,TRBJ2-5,CASSKPGGGPETQYF,TGTGCCAGTAGTAAGCCTGGCGGGGGCCCAGAGACCCAGTACTTC
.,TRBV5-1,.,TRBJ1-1,CASSATGYTEAFF,TGCGCCAGCAGCGCCACAGGGTATACTGAAGCTTTCTTT
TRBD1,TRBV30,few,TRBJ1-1,CAWSHPPGQGGTEAFF,TGTGCCTGGAGTCACCCCCCGGGACAGGGGGGCACTGAAGCTTTCTTT
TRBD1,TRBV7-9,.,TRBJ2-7,CASSSFSRGQDEQYF,TGTGCCAGCAGCTCCTTTTCCAGGGGGCAGGACGAGCAGTACTTC
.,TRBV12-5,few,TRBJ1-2,CASGLQGAGSYTF,TGTGCTAGTGGTTTACAGGGTGCCGGAAGCTACACCTTC
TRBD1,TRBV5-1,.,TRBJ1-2,CASSQDRVYGYTF,TGCGCCAGCAGCCAGGACAGGGTCTATGGCTACACCTTC
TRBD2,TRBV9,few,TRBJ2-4,CASSHIGGARAKNIQYF,TGTGCCAGCAGCCACATCGGGGGGGCCAGAGCCAAAAACATTCAGTACTTC
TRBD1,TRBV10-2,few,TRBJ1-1,CASVGEDRGKAFF,TGCGCCAGCGTAGGAGAGGACAGGGGCAAAGCTTTCTTT
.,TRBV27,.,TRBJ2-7,CASTQNRGGSSLYEQYF,TGTGCCAGCACTCAGAATAGGGGGGGGAGCTCTCTCTACGAGCAGTACTTC
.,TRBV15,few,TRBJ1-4,CATSRDPLFRATNEKLFF,TGTGCCACCAGCAGAGACCCCCTATTCAGGGCAACTAATGAAAAACTGTTTTTT
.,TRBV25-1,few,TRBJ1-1,CASSDPGDTEAFF,TGTGCCAGCAGTGACCCCGGGGACACTGAAGCTTTCTTT
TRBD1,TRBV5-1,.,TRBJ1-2,CASSPGTGGFSNYGYTF,TGCGCCAGCAGCCCCGGGACAGGGGGCTTTTCTAACTATGGCTACACCTTC
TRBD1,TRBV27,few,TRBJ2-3,CASSLDRVDTQYF,TGTGCCAGCAGCTTGGACAGGGTTGATACGCAGTATTTT
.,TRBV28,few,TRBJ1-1,CASTNPGTEAFF,TGTGCCAGCACCAACCCGGGCACTGAAGCTTTCTTT
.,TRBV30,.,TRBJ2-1,CAYHGIGRSYEQFF,TGTGCCTACCATGGAATTGGGAGGAGTTATGAGCAGTTCTTC
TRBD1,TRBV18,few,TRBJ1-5,CASSPGQGGQPQHF,TGTGCCAGCTCACCAGGACAGGGAGGTCAGCCCCAGCATTTT
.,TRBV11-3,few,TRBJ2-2,CASSLSKRELFF,TGTGCCAGCAGCTTATCCAAGCGGGAGCTGTTTTTT